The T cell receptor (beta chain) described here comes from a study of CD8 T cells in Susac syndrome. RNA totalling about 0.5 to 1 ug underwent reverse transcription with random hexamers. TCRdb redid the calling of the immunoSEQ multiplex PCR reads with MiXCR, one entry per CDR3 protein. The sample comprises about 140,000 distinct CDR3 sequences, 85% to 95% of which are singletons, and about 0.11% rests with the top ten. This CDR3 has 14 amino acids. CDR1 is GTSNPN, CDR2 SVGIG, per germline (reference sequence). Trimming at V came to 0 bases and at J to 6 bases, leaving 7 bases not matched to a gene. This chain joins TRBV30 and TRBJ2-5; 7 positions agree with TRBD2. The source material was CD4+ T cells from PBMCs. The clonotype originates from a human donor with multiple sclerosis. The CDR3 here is CAWSVRAGLKTQYF. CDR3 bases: TGTGCCTGGAGTGTACGAGCGGGGCTCAAGACCCAGTACTTC.